This TCR beta chain is drawn from a study of OX40 agonist ivuxolimab in advanced cancers. Sequencing used immunoSEQ multiplex PCR; TCRdb keeps in-frame clones, though not all of them. Among approximately 82,000 clones, about 90% were seen once, and the ten largest hold roughly 0.54%. V lost 0 bases, J lost 5 bases, and 7 bases lay in between. CDR3 length equals 13 residues. Germline V lookup: CDR1 SGHNT, CDR2 YENEEA. The sequence derives from an adult with an advanced solid tumor such as melanoma, head and neck, liver or kidney cancer. The V and J genes are TRBV11-3 and TRBJ1-1; D not certain. The source was CD4+ or CD8+ T cells sorted from blood, collected in a trial of the OX40 agonist ivuxolimab. CDR3 amino acids: CASSLEVGTEAFF. For the CDR3, the DNA is TGTGCCAGCAGCTTAGAGGTCGGAACTGAAGCTTTCTTT.